This is a list of T cell receptor beta chains from one sample in a study of T cell clonotyping in hematopoietic cell transplantation. Produced via immunoSEQ multiplex PCR; TCRdb's table is partial and in-frame only. The repertoire holds fewer than 25,000 clones, with around three quarters as singletons. The starting material was peripheral blood mononuclear cells, obtained before stem cell transplant. The receptors stem from a man aged 55 to 69 with acute myeloid leukemia. Some clones in this sample may be carry-over from other donors' samples. Each CDR3 is given with its conserved first and last residue. The D gene is left open where the match is weak. Part of the rows lack a size; the others show once, few, many or a class for expanded clones.

J gene,clone size,V gene,D gene,CDR3 protein,CDR3 DNA
TRBJ2-2,few,TRBV5-4,TRBD1,CASSPGTGIPNGELFF,TGTGCCAGCAGCCCCGGGACAGGGATTCCTAACGGGGAGCTGTTTTTT
TRBJ1-6,NA,TRBV19,NA,CASSSGRPSNNSPLHF,TGTGCCAGTAGCTCTGGCAGGCCGTCAAATAATTCACCCCTCCACTTT
TRBJ1-6,NA,TRBV28,TRBD1,CASETTGTGNSPLHF,TGTGCCAGCGAGACGACCGGGACAGGGAATTCACCCCTCCACTTT
TRBJ1-5,NA,TRBV6-5,NA,CASSLTENQPQHF,TGTGCCAGCAGTTTAACAGAAAATCAGCCCCAGCATTTT
TRBJ2-2,NA,TRBV5-4,TRBD1,CASSWGQGANTGELFF,TGTGCCAGCAGCTGGGGACAGGGGGCGAACACCGGGGAGCTGTTTTTT
TRBJ2-7,NA,TRBV4-1,NA,CASSQASTPNDEQYF,TGCGCCAGCAGCCAAGCCTCCACACCCAACGACGAGCAGTACTTC
TRBJ1-2,NA,TRBV6-6,NA,CASSYSSERQGYTF,TGTGCCAGCAGTTACTCTTCAGAACGGCAGGGCTACACCTTC
TRBJ2-2,NA,TRBV11-2,NA,CASSLDLTITGELFF,TGTGCCAGCAGCTTAGATCTAACGATCACCGGGGAGCTGTTTTTT
TRBJ1-1,NA,TRBV27,TRBD1,CASRSGTGGAGEAFF,TGTGCCAGCAGATCCGGGACAGGGGGCGCGGGTGAAGCTTTCTTT
TRBJ1-2,once,TRBV7-2,NA,CASSLDNRRSYGYTF,TGTGCCAGCAGCTTAGACAACAGGCGTAGCTATGGCTACACCTTC
TRBJ2-5,NA,TRBV7-7,TRBD2,CASSRGGTSGVQETQYF,TGTGCCAGCAGCCGTGGCGGGACTAGCGGAGTCCAAGAGACCCAGTACTTC
TRBJ2-7,NA,TRBV18,TRBD1,CASSLLTGPDFPEQYF,TGTGCCAGCTCACTCTTGACAGGGCCCGACTTTCCCGAGCAGTACTTC
TRBJ1-1,NA,TRBV4-3,NA,CASSHRDENTEAFF,TGCGCCAGCAGCCACCGGGACGAGAACACTGAAGCTTTCTTT
TRBJ1-2,NA,TRBV29-1,NA,CSVEGGGGGYTF,TGCAGCGTTGAAGGGGGCGGAGGCGGCTACACCTTC
TRBJ1-1,NA,TRBV11-1,NA,CASSSGGKGTAEAFF,TGTGCCAGCAGCTCCGGGGGCAAGGGGACTGCTGAAGCTTTCTTT